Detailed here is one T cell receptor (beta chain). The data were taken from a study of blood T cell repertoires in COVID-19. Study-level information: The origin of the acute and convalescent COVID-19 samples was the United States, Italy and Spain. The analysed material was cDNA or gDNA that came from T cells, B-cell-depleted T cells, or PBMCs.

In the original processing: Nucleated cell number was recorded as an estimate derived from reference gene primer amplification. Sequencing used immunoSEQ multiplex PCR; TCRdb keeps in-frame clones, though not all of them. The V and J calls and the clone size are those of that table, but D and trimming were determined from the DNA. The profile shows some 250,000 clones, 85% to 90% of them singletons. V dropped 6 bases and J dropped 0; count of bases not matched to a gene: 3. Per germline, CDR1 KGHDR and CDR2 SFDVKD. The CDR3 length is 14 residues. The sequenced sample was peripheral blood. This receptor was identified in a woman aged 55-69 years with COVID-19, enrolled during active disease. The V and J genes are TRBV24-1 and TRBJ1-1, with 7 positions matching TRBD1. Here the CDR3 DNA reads TGTGCCACCAGTCAGACAGGGTTGAACACTGAAGCTTTCTTT. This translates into CATSQTGLNTEAFF.